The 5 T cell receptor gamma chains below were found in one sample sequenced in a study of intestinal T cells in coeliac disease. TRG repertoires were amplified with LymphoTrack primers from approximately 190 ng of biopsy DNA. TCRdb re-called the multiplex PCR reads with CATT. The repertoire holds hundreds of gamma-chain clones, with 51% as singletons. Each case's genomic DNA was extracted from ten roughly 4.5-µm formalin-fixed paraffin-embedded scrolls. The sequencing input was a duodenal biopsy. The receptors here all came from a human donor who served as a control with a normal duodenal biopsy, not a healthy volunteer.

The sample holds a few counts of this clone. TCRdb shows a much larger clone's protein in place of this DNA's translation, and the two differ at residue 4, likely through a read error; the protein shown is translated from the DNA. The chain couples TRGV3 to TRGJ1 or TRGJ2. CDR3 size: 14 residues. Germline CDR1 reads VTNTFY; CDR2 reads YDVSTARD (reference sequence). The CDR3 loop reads CATRDRLHGYKKLF. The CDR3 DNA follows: TGTGCCACCCGGGACAGGCTCCATGGGTATAAGAAACTCTTT.

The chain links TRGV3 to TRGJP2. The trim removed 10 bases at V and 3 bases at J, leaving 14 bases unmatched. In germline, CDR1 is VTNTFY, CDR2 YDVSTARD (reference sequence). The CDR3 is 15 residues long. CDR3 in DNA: TGTGCCACTGGACAGGCCTTTGGTAGTGATTGGATCAAGACGTTT. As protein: CATGQAFGSDWIKTF.

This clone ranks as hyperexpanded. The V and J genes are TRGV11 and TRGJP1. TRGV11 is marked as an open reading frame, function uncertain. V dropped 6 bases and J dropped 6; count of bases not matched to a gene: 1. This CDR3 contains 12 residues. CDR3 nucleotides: TGTGCCTGCTGGATTGCTGGTTGGTTCAAGATATTT. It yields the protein CACWIAGWFKIF.

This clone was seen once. CDR3 amino acids: CAAWVLRKLF. CDR3 coding DNA: TGTGCTGCGTGGGTTCTAAGAAAACTCTTT. The chain employs TRGV10 and TRGJ1 or TRGJ2. TRGV10 is filed as an ORF, its function uncertain. With V trimmed by 8 bases and J by 13 bases, 9 bases remained unmatched. The length of the CDR3 is 10 residues.

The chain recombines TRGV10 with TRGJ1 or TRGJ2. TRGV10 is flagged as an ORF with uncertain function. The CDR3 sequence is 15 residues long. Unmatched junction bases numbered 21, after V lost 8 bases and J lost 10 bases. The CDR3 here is CAAWPTLWAIIKKLF. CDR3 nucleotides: TGTGCTGCGTGGCCTACCCTTTGGGCTATTATAAAGAAACTCTTT.